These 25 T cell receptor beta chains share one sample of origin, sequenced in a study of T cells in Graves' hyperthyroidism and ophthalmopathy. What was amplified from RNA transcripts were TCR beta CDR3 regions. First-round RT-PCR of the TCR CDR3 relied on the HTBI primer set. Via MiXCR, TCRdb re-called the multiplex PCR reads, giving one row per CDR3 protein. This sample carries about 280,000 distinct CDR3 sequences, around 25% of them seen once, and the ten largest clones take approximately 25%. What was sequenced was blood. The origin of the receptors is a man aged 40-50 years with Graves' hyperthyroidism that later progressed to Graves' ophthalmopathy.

The CDR3 DNA reads as TGCAGTGTCAGCGGGGGCCTCACGGATACGCAGTATTTT. Translation gives CSVSGGLTDTQYF. J is TRBJ2-3 and V is TRBV20-1; 8 bases map to TRBD2. V gave up 7 bases and J gave up 6 bases; unmatched junction bases: 9. The CDR3 runs to 13 residues. CDR1 is DFQATT and CDR2 is SNEGSKA in the germline V gene (reference sequence).

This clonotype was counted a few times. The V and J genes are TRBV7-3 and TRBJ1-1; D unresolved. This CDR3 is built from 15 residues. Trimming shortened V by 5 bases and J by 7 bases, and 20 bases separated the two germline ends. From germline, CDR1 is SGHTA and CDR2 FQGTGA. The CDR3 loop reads CASSPEAGRGHEAFF. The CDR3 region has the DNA TGTGCCAGCAGCCCCGAAGCAGGTAGAGGGCATGAAGCTTTCTTT.

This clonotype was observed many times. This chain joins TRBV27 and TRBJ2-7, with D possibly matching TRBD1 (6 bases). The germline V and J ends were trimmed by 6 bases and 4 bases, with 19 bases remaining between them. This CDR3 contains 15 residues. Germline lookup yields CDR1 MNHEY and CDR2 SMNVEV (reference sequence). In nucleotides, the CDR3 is TGTGCCAGCAGACAAACAGGGCTAGGAAAGTACGAGCAGTACTTC. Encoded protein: CASRQTGLGKYEQYF.

The CDR3 is CATSREVRDYEQYF. CDR3 coding DNA: TGTGCCACCAGCAGAGAGGTCCGGGACTACGAGCAGTACTTC. V and J are TRBV15 and TRBJ2-7, with D possibly being TRBD2 (5 bases). Germline-derived CDR1 and CDR2 are LNHNV and YYDKDF (reference sequence). Trimming cost V 0 bases and J 3 bases, with 9 bases left between them. This CDR3 region has 14 residues.

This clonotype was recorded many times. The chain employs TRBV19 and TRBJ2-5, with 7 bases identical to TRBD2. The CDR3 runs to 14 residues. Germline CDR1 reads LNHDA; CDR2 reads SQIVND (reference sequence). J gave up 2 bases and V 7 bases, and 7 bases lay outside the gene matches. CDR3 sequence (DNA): TGTGCCAGTAACCCCGGGACTACTCAAGAGACCCAGTACTTC. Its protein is CASNPGTTQETQYF.

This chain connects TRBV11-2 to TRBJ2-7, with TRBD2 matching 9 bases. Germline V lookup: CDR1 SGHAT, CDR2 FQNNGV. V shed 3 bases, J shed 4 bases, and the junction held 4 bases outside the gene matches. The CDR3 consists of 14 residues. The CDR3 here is CASSFVAGDYEQYF. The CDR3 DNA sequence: TGTGCCAGCAGCTTCGTAGCGGGAGATTACGAGCAGTACTTC.

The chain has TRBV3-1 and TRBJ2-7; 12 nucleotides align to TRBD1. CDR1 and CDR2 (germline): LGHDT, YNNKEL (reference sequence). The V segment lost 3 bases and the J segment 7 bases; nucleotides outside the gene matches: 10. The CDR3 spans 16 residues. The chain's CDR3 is CASSHPSGTGGYEQYF. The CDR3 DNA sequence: TGTGCCAGCAGCCACCCGTCCGGGACAGGGGGCTATGAGCAGTACTTC.

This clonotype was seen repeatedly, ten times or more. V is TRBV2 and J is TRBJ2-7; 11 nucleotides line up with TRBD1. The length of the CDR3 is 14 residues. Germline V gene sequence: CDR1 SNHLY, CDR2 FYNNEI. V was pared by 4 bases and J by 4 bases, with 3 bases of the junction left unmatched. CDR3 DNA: TGTGCCAGCAGTGGGGACAGGGGGTCTTACGAGCAGTACTTC. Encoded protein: CASSGDRGSYEQYF.

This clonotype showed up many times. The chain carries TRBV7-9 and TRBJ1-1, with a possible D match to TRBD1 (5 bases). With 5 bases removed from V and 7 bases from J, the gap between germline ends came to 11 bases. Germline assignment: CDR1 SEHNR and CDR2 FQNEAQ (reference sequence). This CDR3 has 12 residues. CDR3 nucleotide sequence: TGTGCCAGCAGCCGGGGGACGGTTGAAGCTTTCTTT. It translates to CASSRGTVEAFF.

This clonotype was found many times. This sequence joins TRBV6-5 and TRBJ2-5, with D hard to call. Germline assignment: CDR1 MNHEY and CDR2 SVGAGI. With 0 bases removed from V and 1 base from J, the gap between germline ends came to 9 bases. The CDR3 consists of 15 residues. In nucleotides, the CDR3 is TGTGCCAGCAGTTACTCGATTTTCAGCCAAGAGACCCAGTACTTC. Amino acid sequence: CASSYSIFSQETQYF.

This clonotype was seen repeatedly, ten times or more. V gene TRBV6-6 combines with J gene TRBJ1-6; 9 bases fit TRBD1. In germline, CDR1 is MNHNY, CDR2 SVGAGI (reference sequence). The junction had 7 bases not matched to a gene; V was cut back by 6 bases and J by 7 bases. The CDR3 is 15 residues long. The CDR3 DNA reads TGTGCCAGCAGGCGAGACAGGGGGGGGAATTCACCCCTCCACTTT. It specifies CASRRDRGGNSPLHF.

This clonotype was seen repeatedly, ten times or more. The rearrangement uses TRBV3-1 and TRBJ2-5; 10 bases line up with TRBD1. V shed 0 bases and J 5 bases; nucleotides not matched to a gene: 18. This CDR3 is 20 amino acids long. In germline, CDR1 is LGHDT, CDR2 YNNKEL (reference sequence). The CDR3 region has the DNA TGTGCCAGCAGCCAAGATTACCGGACGGGGACAGGGGATTACCTGGAGACCCAGTACTTC. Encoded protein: CASSQDYRTGTGDYLETQYF.

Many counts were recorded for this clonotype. CDR3 in DNA: TGTGCCAGCGGCGCCGGGACAGCGGAGGGAACTGAAGCTTTCTTT. It yields the protein CASGAGTAEGTEAFF. The V gene is TRBV6-5, the J gene TRBJ1-1; 7 nucleotides agree with TRBD1. Looked up from germline, CDR1 is MNHEY and CDR2 is SVGAGI. Germline trimming cut 8 bases from V and 5 bases from J; bases unmatched to any gene: 14. The CDR3 length is 15 residues.

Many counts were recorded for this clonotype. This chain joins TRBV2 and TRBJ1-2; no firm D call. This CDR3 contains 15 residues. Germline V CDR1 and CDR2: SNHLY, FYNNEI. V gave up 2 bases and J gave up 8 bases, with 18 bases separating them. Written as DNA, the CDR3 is TGTGCCAGCAGTGAACCCAGTAGGGTTGTACGCGGCTACACCTTC. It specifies CASSEPSRVVRGYTF.

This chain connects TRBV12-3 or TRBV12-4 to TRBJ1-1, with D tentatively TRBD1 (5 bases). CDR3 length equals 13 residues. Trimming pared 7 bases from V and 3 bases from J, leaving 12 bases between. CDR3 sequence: CASTLGTDTEAFF. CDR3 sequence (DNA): TGTGCCAGCACCTTGGGGACCGACACTGAAGCTTTCTTT.

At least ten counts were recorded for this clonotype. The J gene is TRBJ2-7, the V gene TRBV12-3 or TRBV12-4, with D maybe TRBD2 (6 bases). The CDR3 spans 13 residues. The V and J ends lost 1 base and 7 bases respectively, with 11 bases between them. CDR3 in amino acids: CASSLGWRGEQYF. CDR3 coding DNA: TGTGCCAGCAGTTTAGGGTGGCGGGGTGAGCAGTACTTC.

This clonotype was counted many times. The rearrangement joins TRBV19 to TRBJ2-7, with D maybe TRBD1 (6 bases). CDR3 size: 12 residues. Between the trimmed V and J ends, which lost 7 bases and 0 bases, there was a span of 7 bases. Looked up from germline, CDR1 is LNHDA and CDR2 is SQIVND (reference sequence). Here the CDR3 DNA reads TGTGCCAGTAAGGGGGACTCCTACGAGCAGTACTTC. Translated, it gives CASKGDSYEQYF.

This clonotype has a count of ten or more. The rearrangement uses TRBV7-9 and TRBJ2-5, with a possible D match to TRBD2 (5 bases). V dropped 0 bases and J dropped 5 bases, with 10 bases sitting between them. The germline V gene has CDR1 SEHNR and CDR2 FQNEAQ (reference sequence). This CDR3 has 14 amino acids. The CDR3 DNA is TGTGCCAGCAGCTTAGCCCTAGCAAGCGAGACCCAGTACTTC. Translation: CASSLALASETQYF. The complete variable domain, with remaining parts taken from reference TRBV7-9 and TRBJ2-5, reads DTGVSQNPRHKITKRGQNVTFRCDPISEHNRLYWYRQTLGQGPEFLTYFQNEAQLEKSRLLSDRFSAERPKGSFSTLEIQRTEQGDSAMYLCASSLALASETQYFGPGTRLLVL.

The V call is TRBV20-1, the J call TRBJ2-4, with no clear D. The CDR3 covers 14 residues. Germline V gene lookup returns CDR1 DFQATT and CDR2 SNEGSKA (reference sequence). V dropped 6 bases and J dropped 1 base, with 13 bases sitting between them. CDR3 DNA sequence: TGCAGTGCATTGCCGGTGGCGGCCAAAAACATTCAGTACTTC. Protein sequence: CSALPVAAKNIQYF.

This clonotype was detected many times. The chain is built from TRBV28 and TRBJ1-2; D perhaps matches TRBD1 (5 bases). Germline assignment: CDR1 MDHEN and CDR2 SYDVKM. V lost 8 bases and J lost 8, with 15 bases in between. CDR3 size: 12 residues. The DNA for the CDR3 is TGTGCCAGCGGGGGGGTTTGGTTCGGCTACACCTTC. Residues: CASGGVWFGYTF.

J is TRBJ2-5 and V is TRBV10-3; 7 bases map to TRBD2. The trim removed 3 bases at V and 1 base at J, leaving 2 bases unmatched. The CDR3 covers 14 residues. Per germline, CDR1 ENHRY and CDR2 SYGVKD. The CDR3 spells CAISDREGQETQYF. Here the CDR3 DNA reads TGTGCCATCAGTGACAGGGAGGGCCAAGAGACCCAGTACTTC.

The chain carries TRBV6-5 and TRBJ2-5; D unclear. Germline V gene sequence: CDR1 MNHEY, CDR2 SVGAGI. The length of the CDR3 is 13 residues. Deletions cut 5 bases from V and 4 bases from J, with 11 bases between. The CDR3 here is CASSLQWTETQYF. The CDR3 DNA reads TGTGCCAGCAGTCTACAATGGACAGAGACCCAGTACTTC.

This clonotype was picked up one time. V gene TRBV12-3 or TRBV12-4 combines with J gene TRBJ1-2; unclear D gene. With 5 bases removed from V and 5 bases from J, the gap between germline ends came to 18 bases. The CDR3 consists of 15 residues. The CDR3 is CASSADTIGYYGYTF. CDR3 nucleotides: TGTGCCAGCAGTGCCGACACCATCGGCTATTATGGCTACACCTTC.

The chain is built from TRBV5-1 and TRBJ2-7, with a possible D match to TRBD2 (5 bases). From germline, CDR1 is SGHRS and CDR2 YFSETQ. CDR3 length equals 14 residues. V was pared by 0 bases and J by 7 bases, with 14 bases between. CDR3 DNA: TGCGCCAGCAGCTTGGGATCTGGAGGTAGGGAGCAGTACTTC. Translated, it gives CASSLGSGGREQYF.

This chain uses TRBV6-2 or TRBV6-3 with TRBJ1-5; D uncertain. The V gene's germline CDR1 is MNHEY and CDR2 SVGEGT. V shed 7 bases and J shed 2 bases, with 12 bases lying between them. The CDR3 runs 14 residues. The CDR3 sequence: CASTKAGGNQPQHF. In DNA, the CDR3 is TGTGCCAGCACCAAGGCCGGTGGCAATCAGCCCCAGCATTTT.